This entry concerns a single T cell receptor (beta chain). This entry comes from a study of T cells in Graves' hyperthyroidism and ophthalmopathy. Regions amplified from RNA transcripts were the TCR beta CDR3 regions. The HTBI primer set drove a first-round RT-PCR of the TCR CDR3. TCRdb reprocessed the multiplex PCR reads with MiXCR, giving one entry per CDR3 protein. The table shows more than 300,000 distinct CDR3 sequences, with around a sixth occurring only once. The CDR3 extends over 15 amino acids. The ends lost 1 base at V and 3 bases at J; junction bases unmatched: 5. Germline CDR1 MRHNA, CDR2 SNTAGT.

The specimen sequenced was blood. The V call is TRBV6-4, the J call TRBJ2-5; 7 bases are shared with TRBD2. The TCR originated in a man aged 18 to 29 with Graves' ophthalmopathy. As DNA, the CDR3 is TGTGCCAGCAGTGACTTCCTCGGACTAGAAGAGACCCAGTACTTC. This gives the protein CASSDFLGLEETQYF.